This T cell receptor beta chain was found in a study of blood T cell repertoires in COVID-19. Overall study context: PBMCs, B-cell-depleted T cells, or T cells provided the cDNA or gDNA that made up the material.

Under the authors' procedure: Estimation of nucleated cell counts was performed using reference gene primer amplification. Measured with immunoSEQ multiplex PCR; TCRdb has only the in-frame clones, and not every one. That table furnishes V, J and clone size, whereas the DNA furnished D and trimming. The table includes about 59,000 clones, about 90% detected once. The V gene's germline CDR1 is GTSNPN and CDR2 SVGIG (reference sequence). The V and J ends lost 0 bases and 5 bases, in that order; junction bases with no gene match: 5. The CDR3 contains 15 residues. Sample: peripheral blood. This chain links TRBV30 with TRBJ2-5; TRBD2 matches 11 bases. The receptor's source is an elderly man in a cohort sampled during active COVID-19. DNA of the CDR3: TGTGCCTGGAGTGTAACTAGCGGGAGTGGGGAGACCCAGTACTTC. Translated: CAWSVTSGSGETQYF.